These 3 T cell receptor gamma chains were sequenced from one sample in a study of Vδ1+ human thymocytes. General observations from the study: Highly polyclonal TRG and TRD repertoires with Gaussian CDR3 length distributions appeared in thymus.

RNA was extracted from the cells and then reverse transcribed. Pooled V-gene forward primers with one constant-region reverse primer generated the CDR3 amplicons by multiplex PCR. TCRdb re-processed the multiplex PCR reads using CATT. Counted here are about 36,000 gamma-chain clones, just over 20% occurring once; the ten biggest clones make up under 2%. These receptors' antigens are unknown. The specimen sequenced was Vdelta1+ gamma-delta thymocytes from the thymus. The subset here: FACS-sorted CD3+ TCRalphabeta- TCRVdelta1+ TCRVdelta2- thymocytes. These receptors all stem from a girl in the first two years of life who had congenital heart surgery.

This rearrangement joins TRGV2 to TRGJ1 or TRGJ2. The CDR3 covers 13 residues. Germline assignment: CDR1 EGSNGY and CDR2 YDSYNSKV. J lost 0 bases, V lost 6 bases, and 5 bases had no gene match. The CDR3 region is CATWSANYYKKLF. The DNA for the CDR3 is TGTGCCACCTGGAGTGCGAATTATTATAAGAAACTCTTT.

This chain joins TRGV8 and TRGJP2. Germline assignment: CDR1 VENAVY and CDR2 YDSYNSRV. The CDR3 covers 12 residues. J was trimmed by 9 bases and V by 2 bases; bases with no gene match: 3. The CDR3 region has the DNA TGTGCCACCTGGGATATTTATTGGATCAAGACGTTT. Protein sequence: CATWDIYWIKTF.

This clone showed up just a few times. This rearrangement joins TRGV2 to TRGJ1 or TRGJ2. The trim removed 2 bases at V and 7 bases at J, leaving 8 bases unmatched. This CDR3 has 13 residues. Germline V gene lookup returns CDR1 EGSNGY and CDR2 YDSYNSKV. Here the CDR3 reads CATWDAPPYKKLF. CDR3 nucleotides: TGTGCCACCTGGGACGCCCCCCCCTATAAGAAACTCTTT.